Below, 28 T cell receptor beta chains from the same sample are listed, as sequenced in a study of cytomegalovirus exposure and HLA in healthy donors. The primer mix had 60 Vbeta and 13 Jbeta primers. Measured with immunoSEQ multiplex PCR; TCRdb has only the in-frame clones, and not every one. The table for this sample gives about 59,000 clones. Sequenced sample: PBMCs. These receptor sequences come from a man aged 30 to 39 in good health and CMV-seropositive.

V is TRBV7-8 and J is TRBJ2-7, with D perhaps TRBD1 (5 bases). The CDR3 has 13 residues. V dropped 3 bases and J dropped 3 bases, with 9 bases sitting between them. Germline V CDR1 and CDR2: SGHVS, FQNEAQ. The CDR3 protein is CASSLDTLYEQYF. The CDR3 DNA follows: TGTGCCAGCAGCTTGGACACACTCTACGAGCAGTACTTC.

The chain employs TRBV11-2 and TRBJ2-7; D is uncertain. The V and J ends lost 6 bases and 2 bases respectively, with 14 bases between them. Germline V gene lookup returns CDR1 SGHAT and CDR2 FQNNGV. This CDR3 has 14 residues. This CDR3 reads CASRYLTFPYEQYF. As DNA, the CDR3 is TGTGCCAGCAGGTACCTGACATTTCCCTACGAGCAGTACTTC.

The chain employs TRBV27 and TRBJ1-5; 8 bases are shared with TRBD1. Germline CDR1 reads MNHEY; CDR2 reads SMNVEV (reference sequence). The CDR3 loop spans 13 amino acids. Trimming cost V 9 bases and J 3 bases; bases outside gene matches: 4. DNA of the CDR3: TGTGCCAGTCGGGGACAGGACAATCAGCCCCAGCATTTT. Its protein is CASRGQDNQPQHF.

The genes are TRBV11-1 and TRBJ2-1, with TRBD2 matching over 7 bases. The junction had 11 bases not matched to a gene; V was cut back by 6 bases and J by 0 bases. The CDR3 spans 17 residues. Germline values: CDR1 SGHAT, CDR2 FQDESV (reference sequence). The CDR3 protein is CASSPREGGSSYNEQFF. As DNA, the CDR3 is TGTGCCAGCAGTCCAAGAGAGGGAGGGAGCTCCTACAATGAGCAGTTCTTC.

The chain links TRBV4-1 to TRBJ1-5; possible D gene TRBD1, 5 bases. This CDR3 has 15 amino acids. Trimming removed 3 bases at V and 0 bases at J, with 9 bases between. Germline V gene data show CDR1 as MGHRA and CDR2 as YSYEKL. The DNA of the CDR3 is TGCGCCAGCAGCCAGAACAGGTATAGCAATCAGCCCCAGCATTTT. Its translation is CASSQNRYSNQPQHF.

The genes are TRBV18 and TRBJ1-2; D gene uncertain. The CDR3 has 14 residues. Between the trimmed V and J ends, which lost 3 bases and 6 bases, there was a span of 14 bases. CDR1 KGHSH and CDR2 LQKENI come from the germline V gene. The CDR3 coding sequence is TGTGCCAGCTCACCCCTCGGCACAGCCGATGGCTACACCTTC. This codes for CASSPLGTADGYTF.

In DNA form, the CDR3 reads TGTGCCACCAGCAACTGGACAGGGATAGGTCAGCCCCAGCATTTT. This gives the protein CATSNWTGIGQPQHF. This sequence joins TRBV15 and TRBJ1-5, with 8 bases fitting TRBD1. The CDR3 has 15 amino acids. The germline V gene has CDR1 LNHNV and CDR2 YYDKDF (reference sequence). V trimming: 4 bases; J trimming: 6 bases; junction bases outside the gene matches: 8.

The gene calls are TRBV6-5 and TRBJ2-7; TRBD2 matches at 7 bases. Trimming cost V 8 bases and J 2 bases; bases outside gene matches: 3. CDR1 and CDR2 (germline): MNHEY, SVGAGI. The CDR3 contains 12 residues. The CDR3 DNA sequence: TGTGCCAGCCAAACTAGCGCCTACGAGCAGTACTTC. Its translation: CASQTSAYEQYF.

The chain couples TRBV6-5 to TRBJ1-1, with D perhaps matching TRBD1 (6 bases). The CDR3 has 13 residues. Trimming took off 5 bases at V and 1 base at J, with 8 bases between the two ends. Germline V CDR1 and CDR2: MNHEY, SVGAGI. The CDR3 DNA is TGTGCCAGCAGTATGGGACAGAACACTGAAGCTTTCTTT. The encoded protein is CASSMGQNTEAFF.

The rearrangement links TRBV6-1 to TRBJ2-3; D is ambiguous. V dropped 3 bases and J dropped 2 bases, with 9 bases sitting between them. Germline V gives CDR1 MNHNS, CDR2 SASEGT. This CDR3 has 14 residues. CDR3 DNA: TGTGCCAGCAGTGAGCCAGGTTACACAGATACGCAGTATTTT. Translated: CASSEPGYTDTQYF.

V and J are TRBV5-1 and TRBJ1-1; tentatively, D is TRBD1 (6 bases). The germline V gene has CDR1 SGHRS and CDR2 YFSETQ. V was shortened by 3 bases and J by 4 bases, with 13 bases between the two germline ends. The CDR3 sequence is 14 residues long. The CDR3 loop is CASSWGGSTTEAFF. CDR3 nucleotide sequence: TGCGCCAGCAGCTGGGGGGGCAGCACCACTGAAGCTTTCTTT.

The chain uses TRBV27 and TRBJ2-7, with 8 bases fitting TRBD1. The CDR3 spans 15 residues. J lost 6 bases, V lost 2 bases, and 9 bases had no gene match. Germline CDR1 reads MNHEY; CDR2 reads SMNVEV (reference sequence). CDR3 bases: TGTGCCAGCAGTTTAGATGGACAGGGAGCTCTCGAGCAGTACTTC. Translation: CASSLDGQGALEQYF.

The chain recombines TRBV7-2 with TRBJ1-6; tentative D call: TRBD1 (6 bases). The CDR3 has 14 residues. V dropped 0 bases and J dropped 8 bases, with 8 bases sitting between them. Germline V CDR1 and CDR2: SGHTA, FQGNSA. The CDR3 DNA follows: TGTGCCAGCAGCTTAGCCGGGGGGCATTCACCCCTCCACTTT. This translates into CASSLAGGHSPLHF.

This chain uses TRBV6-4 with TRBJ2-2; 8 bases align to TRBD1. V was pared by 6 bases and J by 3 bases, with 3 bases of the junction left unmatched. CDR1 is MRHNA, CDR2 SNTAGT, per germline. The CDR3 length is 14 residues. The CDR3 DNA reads TGTGCCAGCAGCAAACAGGGGGACACCGGGGAGCTGTTTTTT. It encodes CASSKQGDTGELFF.

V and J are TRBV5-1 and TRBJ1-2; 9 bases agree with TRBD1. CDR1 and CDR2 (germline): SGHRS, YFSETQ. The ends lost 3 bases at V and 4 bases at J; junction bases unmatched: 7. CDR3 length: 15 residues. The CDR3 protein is CASSWGDRVAYGYTF. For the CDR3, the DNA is TGCGCCAGCAGCTGGGGGGACAGGGTTGCCTATGGCTACACCTTC. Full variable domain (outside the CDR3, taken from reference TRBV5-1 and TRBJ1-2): KAGVTQTPRYLIKTRGQQVTLSCSPISGHRSVSWYQQTPGQGLQFLFEYFSETQRNKGNFPGRFSGRQFSNSRSEMNVSTLELGDSALYLCASSWGDRVAYGYTFGSGTRLTVV.

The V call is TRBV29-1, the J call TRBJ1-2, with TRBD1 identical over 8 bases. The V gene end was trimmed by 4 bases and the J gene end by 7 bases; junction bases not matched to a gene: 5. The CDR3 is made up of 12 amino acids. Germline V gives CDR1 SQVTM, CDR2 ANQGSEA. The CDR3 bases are TGCAGCGTTGCCGGGCAGGGGGCTGGCTACACCTTC. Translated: CSVAGQGAGYTF. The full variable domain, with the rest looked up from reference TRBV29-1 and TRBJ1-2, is SAVISQKPSRDICQRGTSLTIQCQVDSQVTMMFWYRQQPGQSLTLIATANQGSEATYESGFVIDKFPISRPNLTFSTLTVSNMSPEDSSIYLCSVAGQGAGYTFGSGTRLTVV.

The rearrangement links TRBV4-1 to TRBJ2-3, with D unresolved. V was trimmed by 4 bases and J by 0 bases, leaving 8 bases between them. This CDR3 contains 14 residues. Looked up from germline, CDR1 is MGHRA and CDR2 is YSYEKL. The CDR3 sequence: CASSPLTSTDTQYF. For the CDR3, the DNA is TGCGCCAGCAGCCCCTTAACTAGCACAGATACGCAGTATTTT.

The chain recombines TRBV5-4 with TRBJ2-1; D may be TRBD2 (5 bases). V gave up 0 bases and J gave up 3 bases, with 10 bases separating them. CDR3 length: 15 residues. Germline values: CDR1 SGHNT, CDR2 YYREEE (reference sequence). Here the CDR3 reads CASSLVASSYNEQFF. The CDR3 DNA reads TGTGCCAGCAGCTTGGTGGCTAGCAGCTACAATGAGCAGTTCTTC.

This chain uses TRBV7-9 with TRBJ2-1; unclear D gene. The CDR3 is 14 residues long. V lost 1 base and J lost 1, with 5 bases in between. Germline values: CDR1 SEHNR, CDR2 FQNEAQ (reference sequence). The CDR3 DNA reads TGTGCCAGCAGCTTAGAAGAGTCCTACAATGAGCAGTTCTTC. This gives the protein CASSLEESYNEQFF.

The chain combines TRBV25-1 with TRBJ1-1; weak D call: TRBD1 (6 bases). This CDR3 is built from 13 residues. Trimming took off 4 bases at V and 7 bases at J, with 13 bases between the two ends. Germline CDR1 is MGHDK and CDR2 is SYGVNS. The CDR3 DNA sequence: TGTGCCAGCAGTGCAGGGGTAAGTGGTGAAGCTTTCTTT. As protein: CASSAGVSGEAFF.

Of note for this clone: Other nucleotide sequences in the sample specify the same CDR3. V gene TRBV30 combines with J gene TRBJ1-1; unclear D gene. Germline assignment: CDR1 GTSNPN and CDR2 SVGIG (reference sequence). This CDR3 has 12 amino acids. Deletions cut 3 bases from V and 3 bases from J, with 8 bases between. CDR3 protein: CAWSQDYTEAFF. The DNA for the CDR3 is TGTGCCTGGAGCCAAGACTACACTGAAGCTTTCTTT.

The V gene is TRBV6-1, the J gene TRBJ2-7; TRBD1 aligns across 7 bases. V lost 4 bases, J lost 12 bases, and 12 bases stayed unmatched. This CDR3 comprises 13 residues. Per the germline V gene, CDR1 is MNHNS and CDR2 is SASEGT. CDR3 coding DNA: TGTGCCAGCAGTGTCCCGGGCCCAGGGGGTCCGTACTTC. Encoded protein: CASSVPGPGGPYF.

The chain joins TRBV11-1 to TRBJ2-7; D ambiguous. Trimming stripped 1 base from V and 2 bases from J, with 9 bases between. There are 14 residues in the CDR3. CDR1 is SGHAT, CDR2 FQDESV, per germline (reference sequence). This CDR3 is CASSLVSATYEQYF. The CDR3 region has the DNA TGTGCCAGCAGCTTAGTTAGTGCCACCTACGAGCAGTACTTC.

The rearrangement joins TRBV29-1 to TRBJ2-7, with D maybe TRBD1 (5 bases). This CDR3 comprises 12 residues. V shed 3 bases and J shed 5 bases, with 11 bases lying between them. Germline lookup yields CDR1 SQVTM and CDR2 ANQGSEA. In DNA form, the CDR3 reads TGCAGCGTTGAGGGGCAGGTTGACGAGCAGTACTTC. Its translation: CSVEGQVDEQYF.

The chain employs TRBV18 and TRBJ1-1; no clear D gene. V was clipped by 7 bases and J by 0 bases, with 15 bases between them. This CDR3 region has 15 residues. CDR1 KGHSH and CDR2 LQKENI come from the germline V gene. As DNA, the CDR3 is TGTGCCAGCTTGGGAGGATTCGGGATGAACACTGAAGCTTTCTTT. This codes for CASLGGFGMNTEAFF.

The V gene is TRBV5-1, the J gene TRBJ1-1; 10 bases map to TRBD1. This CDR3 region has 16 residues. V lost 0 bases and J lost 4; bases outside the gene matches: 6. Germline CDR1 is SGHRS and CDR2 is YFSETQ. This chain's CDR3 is CASSLGQGAGGTEAFF. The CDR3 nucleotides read TGCGCCAGCAGCTTGGGACAGGGGGCTGGGGGCACTGAAGCTTTCTTT.

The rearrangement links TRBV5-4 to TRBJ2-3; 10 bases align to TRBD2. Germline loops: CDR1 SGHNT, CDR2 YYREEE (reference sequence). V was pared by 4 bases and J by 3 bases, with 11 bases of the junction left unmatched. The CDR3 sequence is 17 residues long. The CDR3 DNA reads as TGTGCCAGCAGCCGGATGGCTAGCGGGAGAGGTACAGATACGCAGTATTTT. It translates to CASSRMASGRGTDTQYF.

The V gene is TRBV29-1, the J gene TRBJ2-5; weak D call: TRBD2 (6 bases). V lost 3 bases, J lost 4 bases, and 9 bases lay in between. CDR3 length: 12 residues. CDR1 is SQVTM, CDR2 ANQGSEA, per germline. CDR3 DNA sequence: TGCAGCGTTGAGCCGGGAGCAGAGACCCAGTACTTC. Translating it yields CSVEPGAETQYF.